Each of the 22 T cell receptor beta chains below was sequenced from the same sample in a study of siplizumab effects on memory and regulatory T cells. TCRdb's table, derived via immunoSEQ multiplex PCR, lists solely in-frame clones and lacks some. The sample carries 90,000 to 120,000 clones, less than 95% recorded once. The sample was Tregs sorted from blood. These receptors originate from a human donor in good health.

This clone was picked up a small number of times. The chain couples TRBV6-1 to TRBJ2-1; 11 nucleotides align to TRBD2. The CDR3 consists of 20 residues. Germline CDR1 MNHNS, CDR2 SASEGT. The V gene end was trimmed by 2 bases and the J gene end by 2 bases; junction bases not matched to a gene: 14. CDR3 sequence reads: CASSEPGRRRLAGTYNEQFF. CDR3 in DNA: TGTGCCAGCAGTGAACCCGGCCGACGGAGACTAGCGGGGACCTACAATGAGCAGTTCTTC.

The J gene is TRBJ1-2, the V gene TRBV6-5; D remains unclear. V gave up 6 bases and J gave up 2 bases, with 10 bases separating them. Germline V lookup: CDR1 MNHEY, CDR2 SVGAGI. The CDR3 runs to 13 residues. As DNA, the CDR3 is TGTGCCAGCAGAAGTGGCAGAAACTATGGCTACACCTTC. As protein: CASRSGRNYGYTF.

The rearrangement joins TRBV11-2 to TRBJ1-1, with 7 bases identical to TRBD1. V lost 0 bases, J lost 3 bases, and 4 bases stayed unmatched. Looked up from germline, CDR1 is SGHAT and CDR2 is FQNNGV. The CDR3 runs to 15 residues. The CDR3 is CASSLEGTEYTEAFF. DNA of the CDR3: TGTGCCAGCAGCTTAGAAGGGACAGAATACACTGAAGCTTTCTTT. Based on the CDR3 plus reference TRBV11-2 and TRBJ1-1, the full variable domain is EAGVAQSPRYKIIEKRQSVAFWCNPISGHATLYWYQQILGQGPKLLIQFQNNGVVDDSQLPKDRFSAERLKGVDSTLKIQPAKLEDSAVYLCASSLEGTEYTEAFFGQGTRLTVV.

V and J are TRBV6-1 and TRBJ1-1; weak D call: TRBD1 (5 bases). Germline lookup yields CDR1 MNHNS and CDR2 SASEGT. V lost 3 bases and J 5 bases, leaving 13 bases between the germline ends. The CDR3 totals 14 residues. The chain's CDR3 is CASSDRVRRTEAFF. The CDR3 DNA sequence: TGTGCCAGCAGTGACAGGGTAAGACGGACTGAAGCTTTCTTT.

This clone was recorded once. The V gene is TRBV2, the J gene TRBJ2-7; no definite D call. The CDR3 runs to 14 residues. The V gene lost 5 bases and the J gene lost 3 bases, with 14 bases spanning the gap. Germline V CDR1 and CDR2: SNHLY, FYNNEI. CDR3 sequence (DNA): TGTGCCAGCAGTTCCCTTGTAAGCCGCTACGAGCAGTACTTC. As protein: CASSSLVSRYEQYF.

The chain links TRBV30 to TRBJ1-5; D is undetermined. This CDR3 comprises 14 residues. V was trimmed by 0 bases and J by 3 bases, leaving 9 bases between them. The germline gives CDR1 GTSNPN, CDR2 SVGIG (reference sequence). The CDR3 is CAWSVTGINQPQHF. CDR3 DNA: TGTGCCTGGAGTGTAACGGGGATCAATCAGCCCCAGCATTTT.

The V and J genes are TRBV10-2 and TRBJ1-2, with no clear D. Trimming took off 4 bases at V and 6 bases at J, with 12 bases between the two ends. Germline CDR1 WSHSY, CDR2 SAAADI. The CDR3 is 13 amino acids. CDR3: CASSAGPLDGYTF. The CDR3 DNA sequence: TGCGCCAGCAGTGCGGGCCCCTTGGATGGCTACACCTTC.

CDR3 in DNA: TGCGCCAGCAGTCGAGGTCGCTTAGCGGGAGAAGACCGGGAGCAGTACTTC. Translated: CASSRGRLAGEDREQYF. This chain connects TRBV5-1 to TRBJ2-7; 9 bases are a match to TRBD2. Germline values: CDR1 SGHRS, CDR2 YFSETQ. The CDR3 runs to 17 residues. Losses at the gene ends were 5 bases for V and 7 bases for J; bases not matched to a gene: 19.

The CDR3 DNA reads TGTGCCAGCAGTCGTTCCGGGCCCGCCTCCTACGAGCAGTACTTC. Protein product: CASSRSGPASYEQYF. The V gene is TRBV2, the J gene TRBJ2-7; D not resolved. Germline lookup yields CDR1 SNHLY and CDR2 FYNNEI. The CDR3 spans 15 residues. V lost 5 bases to trimming and J lost 0 bases, with 14 bases between them.

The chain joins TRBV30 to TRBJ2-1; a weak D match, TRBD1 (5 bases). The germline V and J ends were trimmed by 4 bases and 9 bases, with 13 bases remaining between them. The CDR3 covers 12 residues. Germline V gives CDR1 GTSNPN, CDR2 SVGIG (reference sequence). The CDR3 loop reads CAWILTTAEQFF. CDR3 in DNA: TGTGCCTGGATTCTAACGACAGCTGAGCAGTTCTTC.

The CDR3 protein is CASSHQQGRGNQPQHF. Written as DNA, the CDR3 is TGCGCCAGCAGCCACCAACAGGGTCGGGGCAATCAGCCCCAGCATTTT. The chain couples TRBV4-1 to TRBJ1-5; TRBD1 is a possible D gene (6 bases). The CDR3 spans 16 residues. V was shortened by 3 bases and J by 2 bases, with 14 bases between the two germline ends. Germline values: CDR1 MGHRA, CDR2 YSYEKL.

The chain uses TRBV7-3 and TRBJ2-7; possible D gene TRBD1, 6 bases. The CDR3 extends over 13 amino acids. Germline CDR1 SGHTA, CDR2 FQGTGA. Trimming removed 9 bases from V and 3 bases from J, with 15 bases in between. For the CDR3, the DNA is TGTGCCAGGATTAGACCACAGGGCTACGAGCAGTACTTC. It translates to CARIRPQGYEQYF.

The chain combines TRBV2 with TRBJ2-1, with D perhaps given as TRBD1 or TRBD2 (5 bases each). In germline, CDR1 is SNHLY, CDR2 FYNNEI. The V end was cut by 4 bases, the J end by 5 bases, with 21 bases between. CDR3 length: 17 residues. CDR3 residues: CASSADIGTFSNNEQFF. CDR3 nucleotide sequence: TGTGCCAGCAGTGCGGATATCGGGACCTTTTCAAACAATGAGCAGTTCTTC.

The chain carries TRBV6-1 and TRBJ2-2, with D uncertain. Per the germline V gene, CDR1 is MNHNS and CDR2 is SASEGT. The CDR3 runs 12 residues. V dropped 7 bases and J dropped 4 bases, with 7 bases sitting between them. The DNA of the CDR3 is TGTGCCAGCAAAAGGACCACCGGGGAGCTGTTTTTT. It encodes CASKRTTGELFF.

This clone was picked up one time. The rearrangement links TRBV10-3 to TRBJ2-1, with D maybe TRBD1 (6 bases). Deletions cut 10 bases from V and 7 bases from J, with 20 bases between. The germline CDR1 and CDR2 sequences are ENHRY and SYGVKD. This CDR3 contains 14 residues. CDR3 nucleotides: TGTGCCACCGAAAAGGACAGCTCGGGGAATGAGCAGTTCTTC. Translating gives CATEKDSSGNEQFF.

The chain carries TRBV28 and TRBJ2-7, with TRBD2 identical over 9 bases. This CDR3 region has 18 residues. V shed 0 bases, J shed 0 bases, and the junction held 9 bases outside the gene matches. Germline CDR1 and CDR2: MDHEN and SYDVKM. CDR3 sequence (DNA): TGTGCCAGCAGTTTATGGACTAGCGGAGACATCAGCTCCTACGAGCAGTACTTC. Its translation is CASSLWTSGDISSYEQYF. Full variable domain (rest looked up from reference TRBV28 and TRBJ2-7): DVKVTQSSRYLVKRTGEKVFLECVQDMDHENMFWYRQDPGLGLRLIYFSYDVKMKEKGDIPEGYSVSREKKERFSLILESASTNQTSMYLCASSLWTSGDISSYEQYFGPGTRLTVT.

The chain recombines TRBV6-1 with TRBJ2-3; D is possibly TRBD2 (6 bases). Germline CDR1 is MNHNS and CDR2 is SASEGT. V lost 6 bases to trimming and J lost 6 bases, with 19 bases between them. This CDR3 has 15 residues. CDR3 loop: CASRLPIGGRDTQYF. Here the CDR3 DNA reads TGTGCCAGCAGGCTCCCAATTGGGGGGAGGGATACGCAGTATTTT.

CDR3 nucleotide sequence: TGTGCCACCAGCAGAGATCTCCCACAGCCCCAGCATTTT. Translating it yields CATSRDLPQPQHF. The V call is TRBV15, the J call TRBJ1-5; D remains unclear. This CDR3 contains 13 residues. V lost 0 bases and J 7 bases, leaving 7 bases between the germline ends. In germline, CDR1 is LNHNV, CDR2 YYDKDF (reference sequence).

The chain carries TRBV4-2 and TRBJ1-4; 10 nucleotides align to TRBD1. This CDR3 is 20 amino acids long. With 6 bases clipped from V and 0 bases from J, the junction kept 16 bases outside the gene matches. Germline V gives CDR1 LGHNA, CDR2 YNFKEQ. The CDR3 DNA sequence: TGTGCCAGCAGTCCAAGATTTCGTTACGGACAGGGGGCAACTAATGAAAAACTGTTTTTT. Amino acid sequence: CASSPRFRYGQGATNEKLFF.

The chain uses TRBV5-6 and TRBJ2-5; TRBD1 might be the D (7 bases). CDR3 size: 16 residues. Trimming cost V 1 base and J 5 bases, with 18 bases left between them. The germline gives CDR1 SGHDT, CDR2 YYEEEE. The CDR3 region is CASSLKEGARRETQYF. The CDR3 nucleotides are TGTGCCAGCAGCTTGAAGGAGGGGGCGCGGAGGGAGACCCAGTACTTC.

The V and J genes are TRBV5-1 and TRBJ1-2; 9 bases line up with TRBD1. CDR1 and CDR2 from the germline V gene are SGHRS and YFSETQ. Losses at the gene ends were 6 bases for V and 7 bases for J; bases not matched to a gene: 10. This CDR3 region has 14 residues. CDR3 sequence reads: CASTFSTGGFGYTF. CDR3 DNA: TGCGCCAGCACCTTCTCCACAGGGGGCTTTGGCTACACCTTC.

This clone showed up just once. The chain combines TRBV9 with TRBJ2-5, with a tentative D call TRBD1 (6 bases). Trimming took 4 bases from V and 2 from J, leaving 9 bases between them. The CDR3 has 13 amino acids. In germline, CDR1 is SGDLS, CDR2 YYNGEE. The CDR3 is CASSRGIQETQYF. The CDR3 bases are TGTGCCAGCAGCAGGGGGATACAAGAGACCCAGTACTTC. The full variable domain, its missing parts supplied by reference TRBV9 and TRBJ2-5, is DSGVTQTPKHLITATGQRVTLRCSPRSGDLSVYWYQQSLDQGLQFLIQYYNGEERAKGNILERFSAQQFPDLHSELNLSSLELGDSALYFCASSRGIQETQYFGPGTRLLVL.